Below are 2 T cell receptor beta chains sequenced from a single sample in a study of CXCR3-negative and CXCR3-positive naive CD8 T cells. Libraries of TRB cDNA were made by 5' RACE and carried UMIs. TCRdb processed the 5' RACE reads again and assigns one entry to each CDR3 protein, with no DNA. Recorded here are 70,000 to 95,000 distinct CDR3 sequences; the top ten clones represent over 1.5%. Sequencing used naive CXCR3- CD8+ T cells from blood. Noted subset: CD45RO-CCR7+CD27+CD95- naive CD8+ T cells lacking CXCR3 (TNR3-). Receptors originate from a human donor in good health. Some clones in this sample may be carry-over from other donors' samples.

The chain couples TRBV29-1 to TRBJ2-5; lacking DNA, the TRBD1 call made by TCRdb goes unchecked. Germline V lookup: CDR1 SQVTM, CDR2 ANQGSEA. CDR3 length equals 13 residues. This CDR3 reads CSVEGAGMETQYF.

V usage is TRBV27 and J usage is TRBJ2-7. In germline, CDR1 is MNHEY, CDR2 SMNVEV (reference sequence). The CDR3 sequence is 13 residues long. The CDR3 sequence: CASSPRSTYEQYF.